The sequence of this T cell receptor beta chain was determined in a study of T cell responses to AZD1222 COVID-19 vaccine. The CDR3 is 15 residues long. The junction had 11 bases not matched to a gene; V was cut back by 3 bases and J by 7 bases. Germline-derived CDR1 and CDR2 are LNHDA and SQIVND (reference sequence). Produced via immunoSEQ multiplex PCR; TCRdb's table is partial and in-frame only. The sample consists of some 150,000 clones, more than 70% of them appearing once. The material sequenced was peripheral blood, taken on day 0 of MenACWY control vaccination. The origin of this receptor is an adult in good health. The chain is built from TRBV19 and TRBJ1-2, with TRBD1 matching over 7 bases. CDR3 DNA sequence: TGTGCCAGTAGTATCCAGACCTCTACAGGGGCTGGCTACACCTTC. It specifies CASSIQTSTGAGYTF.